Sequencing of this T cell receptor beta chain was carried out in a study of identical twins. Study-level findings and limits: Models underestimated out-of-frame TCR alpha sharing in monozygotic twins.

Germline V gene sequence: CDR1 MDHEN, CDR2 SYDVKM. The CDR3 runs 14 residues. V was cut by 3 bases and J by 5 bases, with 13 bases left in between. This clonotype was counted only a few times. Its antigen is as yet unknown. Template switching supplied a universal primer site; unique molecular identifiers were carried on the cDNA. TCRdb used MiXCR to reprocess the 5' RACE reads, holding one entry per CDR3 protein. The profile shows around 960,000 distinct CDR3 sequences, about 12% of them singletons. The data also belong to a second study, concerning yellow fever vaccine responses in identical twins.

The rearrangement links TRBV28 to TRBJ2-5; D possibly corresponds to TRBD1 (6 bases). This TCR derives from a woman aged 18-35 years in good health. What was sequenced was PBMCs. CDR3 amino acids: CASSFWGPGETQYF. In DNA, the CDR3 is TGTGCCAGCAGTTTTTGGGGGCCCGGGGAGACCCAGTACTTC.